This TCR beta chain was observed in a study of CD8+ T cells in alopecia areata. The CDR3 covers 15 residues. The V gene end was trimmed by 8 bases and the J gene end by 4 bases; junction bases not matched to a gene: 8. The germline CDR1 and CDR2 sequences are LNHDA and SQIVND (reference sequence). There are a few counts of this clone. As yet, its antigen is unknown. The treatment here: oral pan-JAK inhibitor, 5-10 mg twice daily. Sequencing relied on a cDNA template that was reverse transcribed from extracted RNA. The assay was immunoSEQ multiplex PCR, and TCRdb's table has in-frame clones only and misses some. The sample lists 150,000 to 200,000 clones, 55% to 75% occurring once. Study-level points and caveats: Across lesional scalp, and particularly alopecia totalis/universalis, clonality surpassed that of normal scalp.

The chain carries TRBV19 and TRBJ1-5; 10 bases align to TRBD1. The sequenced sample was CD4+ T cells sorted from blood, obtained at week 24, from a patient treated with tofacitinib. The source is a human donor with alopecia areata. The CDR3 DNA sequence: TGTGCCAGTTTTAAGGGACAGGGGACTAATCAGCCCCAGCATTTT. It encodes CASFKGQGTNQPQHF.